This T cell receptor beta chain was obtained from a study of T cell responses to AZD1222 COVID-19 vaccine. This CDR3 has 12 residues. Germline loops: CDR1 DFQATT, CDR2 SNEGSKA (reference sequence). The V gene lost 3 bases and the J gene lost 3 bases, with 7 bases spanning the gap. Only in-frame clones appear in the TCRdb table, and some are missing; sequencing was by immunoSEQ multiplex PCR. The sample holds 100,000 or so clones, 87% seen once. The clonotype was recovered from an adult in good health. The sequencing used peripheral blood, collected on day 0 of AZD1222 vaccination. The genes are TRBV20-1 and TRBJ2-3; D remains unclear. CDR3 DNA sequence: TGCAGTGCTAGTATAGGGACAGATACGCAGTATTTT. It translates to CSASIGTDTQYF.